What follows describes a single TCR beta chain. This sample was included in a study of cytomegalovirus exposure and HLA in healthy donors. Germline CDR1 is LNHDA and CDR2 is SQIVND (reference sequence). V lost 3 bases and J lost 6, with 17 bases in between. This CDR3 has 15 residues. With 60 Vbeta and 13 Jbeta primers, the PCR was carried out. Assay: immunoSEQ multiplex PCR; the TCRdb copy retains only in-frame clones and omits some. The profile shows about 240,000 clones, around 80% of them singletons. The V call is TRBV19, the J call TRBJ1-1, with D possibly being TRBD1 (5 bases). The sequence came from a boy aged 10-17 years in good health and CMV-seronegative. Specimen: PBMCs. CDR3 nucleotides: TGTGCCAGTAGTATGGGTTCGGGGGGGGGACCTGAAGCTTTCTTT. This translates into CASSMGSGGGPEAFF.